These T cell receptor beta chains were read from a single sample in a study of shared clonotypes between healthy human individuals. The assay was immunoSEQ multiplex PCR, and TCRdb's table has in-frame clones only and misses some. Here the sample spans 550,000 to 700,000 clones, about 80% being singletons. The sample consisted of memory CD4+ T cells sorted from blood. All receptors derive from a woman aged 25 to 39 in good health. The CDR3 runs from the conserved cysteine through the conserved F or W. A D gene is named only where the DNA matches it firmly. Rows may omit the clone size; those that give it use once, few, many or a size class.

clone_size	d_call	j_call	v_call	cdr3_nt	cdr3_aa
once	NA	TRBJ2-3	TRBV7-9	TGTGCCAGCATCATACAGGGAGGCAAGAGCACAGATACGCAGTATTTT	CASIIQGGKSTDTQYF
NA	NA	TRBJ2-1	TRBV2	TGTGCCAGCAGTGCGGGTGTTCGAGACAATGAGCAGTTCTTC	CASSAGVRDNEQFF
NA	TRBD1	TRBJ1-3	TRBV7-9	TGTGCCAGCCTTACATTCCAGGGACAGCCTAACTCTGGAAACACCATATATTTT	CASLTFQGQPNSGNTIYF
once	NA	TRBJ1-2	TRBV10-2	TGCGCCACCACCCGGGGGGTCGGCTATGGCTACACCTTC	CATTRGVGYGYTF
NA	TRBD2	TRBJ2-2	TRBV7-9	TGTGCCAGCAGCCCAGGGACTAGCGGAATTAACACCGGGGAGCTGTTTTTT	CASSPGTSGINTGELFF
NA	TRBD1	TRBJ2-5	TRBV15	TGTGCCACCAGCAGAGACCTCCGGGACAGGGCGACCCAGTACTTC	CATSRDLRDRATQYF
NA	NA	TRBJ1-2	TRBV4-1	TGCGCCAGCAGCCAACCCGACCATGGGGTTAACTATGGCTACACCTTC	CASSQPDHGVNYGYTF
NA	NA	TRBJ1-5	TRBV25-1	TGTGCCAGCAGTGACCCGGACGGAGGCAATCAGCCCCAGCATTTT	CASSDPDGGNQPQHF
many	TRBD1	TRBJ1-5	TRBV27	TGTGCCAGCAGTAGGGACAGAAGTGGCAATCAGCCCCAGCATTTT	CASSRDRSGNQPQHF
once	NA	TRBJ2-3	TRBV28	TGTGCCAGCAGTTTTCCGGGATATTTTGCGCAGTATTTT	CASSFPGYFAQYF
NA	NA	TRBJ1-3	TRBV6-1	TGTGCCAGCAGACAGGGACACTCTGGAAACACCATATATTTT	CASRQGHSGNTIYF
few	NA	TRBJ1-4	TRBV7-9	TGTGCCAGCAGCTTGGACCGGGACGTCTATGAAAAACTGTTTTTT	CASSLDRDVYEKLFF